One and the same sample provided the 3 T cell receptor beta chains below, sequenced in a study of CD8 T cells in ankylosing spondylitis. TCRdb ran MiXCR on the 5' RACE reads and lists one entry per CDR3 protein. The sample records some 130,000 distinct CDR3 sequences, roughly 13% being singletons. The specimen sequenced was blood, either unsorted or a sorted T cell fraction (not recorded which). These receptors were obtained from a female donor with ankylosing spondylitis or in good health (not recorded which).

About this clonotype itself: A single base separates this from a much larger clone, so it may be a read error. CDR3 region: CASSALTGPKTQYF. The CDR3 nucleotides are TGTGCCAGCAGTGCCCTCACAGGGCCGAAGACCCAGTACTTC. V gene TRBV12-3 or TRBV12-4 combines with J gene TRBJ2-5, with D possibly being TRBD1 (6 bases). CDR3 length equals 14 residues. With 5 bases removed from V and 6 bases from J, the gap between germline ends came to 16 bases.

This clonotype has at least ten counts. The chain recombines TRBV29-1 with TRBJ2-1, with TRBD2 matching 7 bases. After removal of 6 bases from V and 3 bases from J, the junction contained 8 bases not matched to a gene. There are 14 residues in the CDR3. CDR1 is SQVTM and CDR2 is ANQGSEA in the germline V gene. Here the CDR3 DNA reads TGCAGCGTCGAGGCGGGAGCCCTCTACAATGAGCAGTTCTTC. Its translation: CSVEAGALYNEQFF.

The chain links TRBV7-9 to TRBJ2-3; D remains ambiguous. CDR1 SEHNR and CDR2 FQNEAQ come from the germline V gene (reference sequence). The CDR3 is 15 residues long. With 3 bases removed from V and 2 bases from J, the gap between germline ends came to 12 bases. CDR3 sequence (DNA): TGTGCCAGCAGCTTTTCGGCGGCAGCCACAGATACGCAGTATTTT. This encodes CASSFSAAATDTQYF.